These T cell receptor beta chains were read from a single sample in a study of T cell changes during pregnancy in multiple sclerosis. Libraries were prepared by immunoSEQ multiplex PCR; TCRdb keeps only in-frame clonotypes and omits some of them. The top ten hold more than 2% of the sample, which has approximately 96,000 clones, under 95% seen once. The sample consisted of peripheral blood, taken after pregnancy. These TCRs come from a female donor in good health, enrolled as a control in a pregnancy study. Each CDR3 is given with its conserved first and last residue. A D gene is named only where the DNA matches it firmly. Some rows mark clone size as missing; the rest say once, few, many or name a class of expanded clone.

cdr3_aa: CASSWAGNYGYTF
cdr3_nt: TGTGCCAGTAGTTGGGCAGGCAACTATGGCTACACCTTC
j_call: TRBJ1-2
clone_size: -
v_call: TRBV19
d_call: -

cdr3_aa: CASSLARQGRSRYEQYF
cdr3_nt: TGTGCCAGCAGCTTAGCTCGACAGGGGAGGTCAAGGTACGAGCAGTACTTC
j_call: TRBJ2-7
clone_size: -
v_call: TRBV7-8
d_call: TRBD1

cdr3_aa: CASSLFSHEQFF
cdr3_nt: TGTGCCAGCAGCTTGTTTAGCCATGAGCAGTTCTTC
j_call: TRBJ2-1
clone_size: -
v_call: TRBV5-6
d_call: -

cdr3_aa: CAGRSNVGEKLFF
cdr3_nt: TGTGCCGGGAGATCTAATGTCGGAGAAAAACTGTTTTTT
j_call: TRBJ1-4
clone_size: -
v_call: TRBV2
d_call: -

cdr3_aa: CASGQRTGVTEAFF
cdr3_nt: TGTGCTAGTGGACAGCGAACAGGGGTTACTGAAGCTTTCTTT
j_call: TRBJ1-1
clone_size: -
v_call: TRBV12-5
d_call: TRBD1

cdr3_aa: CASSRRSGGSGNTIYF
cdr3_nt: TGTGCCAGCAGCAGAAGGTCGGGGGGCTCTGGAAACACCATATATTTT
j_call: TRBJ1-3
clone_size: -
v_call: TRBV25-1
d_call: -

cdr3_aa: CASSDTGVAGELFF
cdr3_nt: TGTGCCAGCAGCGACACAGGGGTGGCCGGGGAGCTGTTTTTT
j_call: TRBJ2-2
clone_size: -
v_call: TRBV9
d_call: TRBD1

cdr3_aa: CASNTKGFTDTQYF
cdr3_nt: TGTGCCAGCAACACCAAGGGGTTCACAGATACGCAGTATTTT
j_call: TRBJ2-3
clone_size: -
v_call: TRBV28
d_call: -

cdr3_aa: CASSSTRTGYNEQFF
cdr3_nt: TGTGCCAGCAGCTCGACTAGGACCGGCTACAATGAGCAGTTCTTC
j_call: TRBJ2-1
clone_size: -
v_call: TRBV7-9
d_call: -

cdr3_aa: CASSQNAASNEQYF
cdr3_nt: TGTGCCAGCAGCCAAAATGCGGCTAGTAACGAGCAGTACTTC
j_call: TRBJ2-7
clone_size: -
v_call: TRBV14
d_call: -

cdr3_aa: CASSLEREGPFFF
cdr3_nt: TGTGCCAGCAGCTTAGAGCGGGAGGGCCCCTTTTTCTTC
j_call: TRBJ2-1
clone_size: once
v_call: TRBV11-1
d_call: TRBD2

cdr3_aa: CAWSTRTSGGHEQFF
cdr3_nt: TGTGCCTGGAGTACCCGGACTAGCGGGGGACATGAGCAGTTCTTC
j_call: TRBJ2-1
clone_size: -
v_call: TRBV30
d_call: TRBD2

cdr3_aa: CASSGQSNQPQHF
cdr3_nt: TGTGCCAGTAGCGGACAGAGCAATCAGCCCCAGCATTTT
j_call: TRBJ1-5
clone_size: -
v_call: TRBV19
d_call: -

cdr3_aa: CASSQRDTEAFF
cdr3_nt: TGCGCCAGCAGCCAGAGGGACACTGAAGCTTTCTTT
j_call: TRBJ1-1
clone_size: -
v_call: TRBV4-1
d_call: -

cdr3_aa: CASSQSGAMVEKLFF
cdr3_nt: TGTGCCAGCTCACAGTCTGGGGCGATGGTTGAAAAACTGTTTTTT
j_call: TRBJ1-4
clone_size: -
v_call: TRBV18
d_call: -

cdr3_aa: CASRHLKGTSATGELFF
cdr3_nt: TGTGCCAGTAGGCATCTTAAAGGGACTAGCGCCACCGGGGAGCTGTTTTTT
j_call: TRBJ2-2
clone_size: -
v_call: TRBV19
d_call: TRBD2

cdr3_aa: CATSSTGTGGNYGYTF
cdr3_nt: TGTGCCACCAGCAGCACCGGGACAGGGGGTAACTATGGCTACACCTTC
j_call: TRBJ1-2
clone_size: -
v_call: TRBV15
d_call: TRBD1

cdr3_aa: CASSSYRGQANEKLFF
cdr3_nt: TGTGCCAGCAGTTCGTACAGGGGGCAAGCTAATGAAAAACTGTTTTTT
j_call: TRBJ1-4
clone_size: -
v_call: TRBV27
d_call: TRBD1

cdr3_aa: CASSLVSLSSEAFF
cdr3_nt: TGTGCCAGCAGCTTGGTTAGCCTTTCTAGTGAAGCTTTCTTT
j_call: TRBJ1-1
clone_size: -
v_call: TRBV5-6
d_call: -

cdr3_aa: CASRRTILSTDTQYF
cdr3_nt: TGTGCCAGCAGGCGGACTATCCTTAGCACAGATACGCAGTATTTT
j_call: TRBJ2-3
clone_size: -
v_call: TRBV2
d_call: -